Below, 20 T cell receptor beta chains from the same sample are listed, as sequenced in a study of CD8 T cells in ankylosing spondylitis. Study-level results: Seven to nine highly homologous variants made up a TCR beta motif, and this motif appeared characteristic of ankylosing spondylitis blood.

Their antigen targets remain unknown. One entry per CDR3 protein, called by TCRdb with MiXCR from the 5' RACE reads. The sample lists about 220,000 distinct CDR3 sequences, 5.5% to 7.5% occurring once. Sequencing used blood, either unsorted or a sorted T cell fraction (not recorded which). The receptor set was obtained from a male donor with ankylosing spondylitis.

The table lists this clonotype with many counts. The chain combines TRBV6-2 or TRBV6-3 with TRBJ2-1; 7 bases line up with TRBD2. The CDR3 length is 18 residues. The germline gives CDR1 MNHEY, CDR2 SVGEGT. With 2 bases clipped from V and 2 bases from J, the junction kept 12 bases outside the gene matches. For the CDR3, the DNA is TGTGCCAGCAGTTACAGTCGGGCGGGAGTCTCACCCTACAATGAGCAGTTCTTC. Translation: CASSYSRAGVSPYNEQFF.

This clonotype was observed many times. The CDR3: CASSPPGQDTEAFF. The CDR3 DNA reads as TGTGCCAGCAGCCCTCCGGGACAGGACACTGAAGCTTTCTTT. The genes are TRBV4-2 and TRBJ1-1, with 8 nucleotides matching TRBD1. J lost 3 bases, V lost 4 bases, and 4 bases had no gene match. The CDR3 is 14 amino acids. Germline CDR1 reads LGHNA; CDR2 reads YNFKEQ.

This clonotype occurred a few times. The chain uses TRBV7-2 and TRBJ2-3; TRBD1 aligns across 9 bases. The V gene's germline CDR1 is SGHTA and CDR2 FQGNSA. The CDR3 runs 15 residues. V shed 5 bases, J shed 7 bases, and the junction held 10 bases outside the gene matches. CDR3 nucleotide sequence: TGTGCCAGCAGCGACAGGGGGGCGGGGCTCAATACGCAGTATTTT. It encodes CASSDRGAGLNTQYF.

Many counts were recorded for this clonotype. The chain combines TRBV5-1 with TRBJ1-1; TRBD1 might be the D (5 bases). The CDR3 is 12 amino acids. V lost 6 bases and J 6 bases, leaving 12 bases between the germline ends. The germline CDR1 and CDR2 sequences are SGHRS and YFSETQ. DNA of the CDR3: TGCGCCAGCATCGGCGGGGGACCTGAAGCTTTCTTT. As protein: CASIGGGPEAFF.

This clonotype was seen repeatedly, ten times or more. The chain employs TRBV27 and TRBJ2-1, with TRBD1 as a possible D gene (6 bases). Germline V gene data show CDR1 as MNHEY and CDR2 as SMNVEV (reference sequence). V was clipped by 3 bases and J by 7 bases, with 10 bases between them. The CDR3 consists of 13 residues. CDR3 coding DNA: TGTGCCAGCAGTTTGATGAGGGGGAATGAGCAGTTCTTC. Protein sequence: CASSLMRGNEQFF.

This chain joins TRBV6-4 and TRBJ1-5, with 8 bases identical to TRBD1. The CDR3 covers 14 residues. V shed 6 bases and J 5 bases; nucleotides not matched to a gene: 6. Germline CDR1 is MRHNA and CDR2 is SNTAGT. CDR3 bases: TGTGCCAGCAGGACGGACAGGGACCATCAGCCCCAGCATTTT. Protein: CASRTDRDHQPQHF.

The table lists this clonotype with many counts. The gene calls are TRBV5-1 and TRBJ1-2; tentatively, D is TRBD1 (6 bases). The CDR3 is made up of 13 amino acids. V shed 2 bases and J shed 8 bases, with 13 bases lying between them. CDR1 is SGHRS, CDR2 YFSETQ, per germline. This CDR3 reads CASSFPTGGGYTF. The CDR3 nucleotides are TGCGCCAGCAGCTTCCCGACAGGTGGAGGCTACACCTTC.

In its sample, this clonotype was seen many times. The chain recombines TRBV7-2 with TRBJ2-7, with no clear D. CDR1 SGHTA and CDR2 FQGNSA come from the germline V gene. The CDR3 covers 15 residues. Trimming took off 0 bases at V and 0 bases at J, with 9 bases between the two ends. The DNA for the CDR3 is TGTGCCAGCAGCTTAGCTCACCGCCCCTCCTACGAGCAGTACTTC. This gives the protein CASSLAHRPSYEQYF.

The V call is TRBV20-1, the J call TRBJ2-7, with 11 bases that match TRBD2. V shed 4 bases and J 5 bases; nucleotides not matched to a gene: 10. CDR3 length: 15 amino acids. CDR1 and CDR2 (germline): DFQATT, SNEGSKA (reference sequence). DNA of the CDR3: TGCAGTGCTAAGGGGTTAGCGGGAGGGAGGAACGAGCAGTACTTC. It yields the protein CSAKGLAGGRNEQYF.

The V call is TRBV11-1, the J call TRBJ2-2; no reliable D call. The V gene lost 0 bases and the J gene lost 1 base, with 15 bases spanning the gap. Germline CDR1 SGHAT, CDR2 FQDESV (reference sequence). The length of the CDR3 is 18 residues. CDR3: CASSLAHLRLRNTGELFF. CDR3 DNA sequence: TGTGCCAGCAGCTTAGCCCATCTGAGGCTTCGGAACACCGGGGAGCTGTTTTTT.

In its sample, this clonotype was seen many times. The chain uses TRBV11-2 and TRBJ2-1; TRBD2 might be the D (5 bases). The germline V gene encodes CDR1 SGHAT and CDR2 FQNNGV. The V end was cut by 3 bases, the J end by 3 bases, with 15 bases between. This CDR3 comprises 16 residues. The DNA for the CDR3 is TGTGCCAGCAGCTTCCGAGGGCAGAACGTCTACAATGAGCAGTTCTTC. It yields the protein CASSFRGQNVYNEQFF.

This clonotype has ten or more counts. CDR3 region: CASSSRLAGKIYNEQFF. The CDR3 region has the DNA TGTGCCAGCAGCTCTCGACTAGCGGGAAAGATATACAATGAGCAGTTCTTC. V usage is TRBV7-8 and J usage is TRBJ2-1, with 11 positions matching TRBD2. V shed 4 bases and J 4 bases; nucleotides not matched to a gene: 9. Germline-derived CDR1 and CDR2 are SGHVS and FQNEAQ. This CDR3 spans 17 amino acids.

This clonotype has at least ten counts. V usage is TRBV4-3 and J usage is TRBJ2-7; no reliable D call. Germline V lookup: CDR1 LGHNA, CDR2 YSLEER. CDR3 length: 12 residues. The ends were cut back, 1 base at V and 5 bases at J, with 6 bases in the middle. The CDR3 sequence: CASSQGRNEQYF. CDR3 coding DNA: TGCGCCAGCAGCCAAGGGAGAAACGAGCAGTACTTC.

This clonotype was found a few times. This chain links TRBV7-8 with TRBJ2-1, with D perhaps given as TRBD1 or TRBD2 (6 bases each). V was pared by 3 bases and J by 7 bases, with 19 bases between. The CDR3 runs 16 residues. The V gene's germline CDR1 is SGHVS and CDR2 FQNEAQ. The CDR3 DNA reads TGTGCCAGCAGCTTCTATTGGGGGGCCCAGCAAAATGAGCAGTTCTTC. This sequence encodes CASSFYWGAQQNEQFF.

This clonotype appeared a few times. The V and J genes are TRBV20-1 and TRBJ2-1; 7 nucleotides match TRBD2. V lost 6 bases and J lost 8; bases outside the gene matches: 4. The CDR3 length is 11 residues. CDR1 and CDR2 from the germline V gene are DFQATT and SNEGSKA (reference sequence). DNA for the CDR3: TGCAGTGCCGAAAGCGGGGATGAGCAGTTCTTC. Translated: CSAESGDEQFF.

The table lists this clonotype with many counts. This sequence joins TRBV10-3 and TRBJ2-2; D unclear. CDR3 length: 12 amino acids. CDR1 is ENHRY, CDR2 SYGVKD, per germline. Trimming pared 7 bases from V and 4 bases from J, leaving 7 bases between. CDR3 coding DNA: TGTGCCATCAAGGCAGGCACCGGGGAGCTGTTTTTT. This sequence encodes CAIKAGTGELFF.

This clonotype was picked up many times. This rearrangement joins TRBV5-6 to TRBJ2-1, with D possibly matching TRBD1 (5 bases). V shed 4 bases and J shed 8 bases, with 13 bases lying between them. Germline assignment: CDR1 SGHDT and CDR2 YYEEEE. This CDR3 has 13 amino acids. The CDR3 DNA reads TGTGCCAGCAGCCACCCCGCCAGGGATGAGCAGTTCTTC. Amino acid sequence: CASSHPARDEQFF.

In its sample, this clonotype was seen a few times. This chain uses TRBV12-3 or TRBV12-4 with TRBJ2-7; unclear D gene. The CDR3 sequence is 11 residues long. The germline V and J ends were trimmed by 5 bases and 5 bases, with 7 bases remaining between them. The CDR3 protein is CASSPLHEQYF. The CDR3 nucleotides read TGTGCCAGCAGTCCGCTCCACGAGCAGTACTTC.

This clonotype was found many times. The rearrangement links TRBV6-6 to TRBJ1-2, with D unresolved. Germline assignment: CDR1 MNHNY and CDR2 SVGAGI (reference sequence). The CDR3 extends over 12 amino acids. The V and J ends lost 4 bases and 6 bases respectively, with 9 bases between them. CDR3 in DNA: TGTGCCAGCAGTTCTATCGGAGATGGCTACACCTTC. It yields the protein CASSSIGDGYTF.

This clonotype has just a few counts. The rearrangement links TRBV5-5 to TRBJ2-1; 13 positions match TRBD2. V dropped 6 bases and J dropped 4; count of bases not matched to a gene: 7. Germline V lookup: CDR1 SGHKS, CDR2 YYEKEE (reference sequence). The CDR3 totals 16 residues. The CDR3 spells CASTTSGGDRYNEQFF. In DNA form, the CDR3 reads TGTGCCAGCACTACTAGCGGGGGGGATCGGTACAATGAGCAGTTCTTC.